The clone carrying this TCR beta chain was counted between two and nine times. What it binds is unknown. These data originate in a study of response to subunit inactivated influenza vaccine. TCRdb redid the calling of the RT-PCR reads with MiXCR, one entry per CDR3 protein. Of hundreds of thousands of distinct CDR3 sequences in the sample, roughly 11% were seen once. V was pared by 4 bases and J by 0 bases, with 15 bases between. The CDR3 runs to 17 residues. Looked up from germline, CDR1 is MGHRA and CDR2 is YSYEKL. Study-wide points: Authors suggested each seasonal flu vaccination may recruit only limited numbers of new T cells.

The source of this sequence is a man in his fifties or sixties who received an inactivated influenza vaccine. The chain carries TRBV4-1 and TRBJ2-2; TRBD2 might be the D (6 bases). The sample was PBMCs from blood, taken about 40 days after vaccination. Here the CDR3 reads CASSLYLALANTGELFF. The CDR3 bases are TGCGCCAGCAGCCTATACCTAGCGCTCGCGAACACCGGGGAGCTGTTTTTT.